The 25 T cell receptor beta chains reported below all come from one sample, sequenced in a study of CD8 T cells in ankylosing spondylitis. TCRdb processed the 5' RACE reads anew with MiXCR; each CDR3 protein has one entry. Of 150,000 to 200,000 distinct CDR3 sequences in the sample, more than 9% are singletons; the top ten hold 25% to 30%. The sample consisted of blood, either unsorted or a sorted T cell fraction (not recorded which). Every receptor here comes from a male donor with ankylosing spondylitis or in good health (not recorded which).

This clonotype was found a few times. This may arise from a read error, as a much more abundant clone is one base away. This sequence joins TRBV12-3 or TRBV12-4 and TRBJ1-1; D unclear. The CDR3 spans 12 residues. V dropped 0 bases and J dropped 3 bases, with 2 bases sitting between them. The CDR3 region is CASSLAYTEAFF. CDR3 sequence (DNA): TGTGCCAGCAGTTTAGCGTACACTGAAGCTTTCTTT.

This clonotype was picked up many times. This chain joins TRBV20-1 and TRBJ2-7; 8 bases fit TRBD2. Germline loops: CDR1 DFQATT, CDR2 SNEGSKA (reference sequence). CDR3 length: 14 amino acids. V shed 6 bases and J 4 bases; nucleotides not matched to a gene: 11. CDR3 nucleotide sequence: TGCAGTGCCCCCTTACGGGAGGGCCATTACGAGCAGTACTTC. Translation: CSAPLREGHYEQYF.

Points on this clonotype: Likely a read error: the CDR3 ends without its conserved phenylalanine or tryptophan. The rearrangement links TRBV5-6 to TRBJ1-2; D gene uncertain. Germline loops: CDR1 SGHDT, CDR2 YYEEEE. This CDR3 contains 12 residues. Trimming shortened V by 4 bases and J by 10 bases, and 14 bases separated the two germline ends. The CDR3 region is CASSLSKVVYTL. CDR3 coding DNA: TGTGCCAGCAGCCTCTCAAAGGTTGTCTACACCCTC.

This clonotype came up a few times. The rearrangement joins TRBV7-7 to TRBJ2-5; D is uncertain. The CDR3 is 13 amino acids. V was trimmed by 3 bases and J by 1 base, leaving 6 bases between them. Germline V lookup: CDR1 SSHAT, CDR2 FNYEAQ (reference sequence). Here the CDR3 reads CASSFRVQETQYF. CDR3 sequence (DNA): TGTGCCAGCAGCTTTCGGGTCCAAGAGACCCAGTACTTC. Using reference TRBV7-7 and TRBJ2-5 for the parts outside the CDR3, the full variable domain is GAGVSQSPRYKVTKRGQDVTLRCDPISSHATLYWYQQALGQGPEFLTYFNYEAQPDKSGLPSDRFSAERPEGSISTLTIQRTEQRDSAMYRCASSFRVQETQYFGPGTRLLVL.

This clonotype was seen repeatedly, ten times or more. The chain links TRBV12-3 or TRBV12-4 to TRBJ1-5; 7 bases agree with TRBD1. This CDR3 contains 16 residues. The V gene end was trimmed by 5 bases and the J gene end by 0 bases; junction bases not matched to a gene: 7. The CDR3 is CASSLARTGSNQPQHF. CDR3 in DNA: TGTGCCAGCAGTCTCGCAAGGACAGGTAGCAATCAGCCCCAGCATTTT.

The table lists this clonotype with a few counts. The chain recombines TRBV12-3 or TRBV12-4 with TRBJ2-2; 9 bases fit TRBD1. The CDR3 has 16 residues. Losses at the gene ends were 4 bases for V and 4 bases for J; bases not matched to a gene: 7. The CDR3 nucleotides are TGTGCCAGCAGTTCCTACAGGGGGCTTTCCACCGGGGAGCTGTTTTTT. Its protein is CASSSYRGLSTGELFF.

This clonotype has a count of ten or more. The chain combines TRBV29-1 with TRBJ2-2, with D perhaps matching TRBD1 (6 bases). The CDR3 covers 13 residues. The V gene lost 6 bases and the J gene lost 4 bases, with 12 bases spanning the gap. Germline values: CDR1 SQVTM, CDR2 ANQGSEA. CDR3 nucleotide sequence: TGCAGCGTCGGCCAGACAGGCACCGGGGAGCTGTTTTTT. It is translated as CSVGQTGTGELFF.

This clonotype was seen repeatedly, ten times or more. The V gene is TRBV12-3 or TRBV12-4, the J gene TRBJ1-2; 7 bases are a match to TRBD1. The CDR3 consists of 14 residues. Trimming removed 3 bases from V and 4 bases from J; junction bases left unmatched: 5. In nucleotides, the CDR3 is TGTGCCAGCAGTTTGCGGGACAGTTCCTATGGCTACACCTTC. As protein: CASSLRDSSYGYTF.

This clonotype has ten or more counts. The CDR3 is CASSQGQDPGPRYGYTF. The CDR3 nucleotides read TGTGCCAGCAGCCAGGGACAGGACCCTGGGCCCCGCTATGGCTACACCTTC. The chain combines TRBV3-1 with TRBJ1-2; 8 nucleotides line up with TRBD1. CDR1 is LGHDT, CDR2 YNNKEL, per germline (reference sequence). The CDR3 contains 17 residues. V shed 3 bases and J 4 bases; nucleotides not matched to a gene: 13.

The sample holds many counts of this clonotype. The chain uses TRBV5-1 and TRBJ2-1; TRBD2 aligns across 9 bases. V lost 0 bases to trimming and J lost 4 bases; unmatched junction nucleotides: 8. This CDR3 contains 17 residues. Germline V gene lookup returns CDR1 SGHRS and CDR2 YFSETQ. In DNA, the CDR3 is TGCGCCAGCAGCTTGGAAGGCGGGGGGGCGCTGTACAATGAGCAGTTCTTC. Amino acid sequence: CASSLEGGGALYNEQFF. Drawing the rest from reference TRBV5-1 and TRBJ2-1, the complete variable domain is KAGVTQTPRYLIKTRGQQVTLSCSPISGHRSVSWYQQTPGQGLQFLFEYFSETQRNKGNFPGRFSGRQFSNSRSEMNVSTLELGDSALYLCASSLEGGGALYNEQFFGPGTRLTVL.

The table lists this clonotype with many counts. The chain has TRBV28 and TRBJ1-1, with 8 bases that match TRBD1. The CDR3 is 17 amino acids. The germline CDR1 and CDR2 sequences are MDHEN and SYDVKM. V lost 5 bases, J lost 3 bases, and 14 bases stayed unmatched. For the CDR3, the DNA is TGTGCCAGCAGTCCCGTTGGGCAGGGGGCGAAGGACACTGAAGCTTTCTTT. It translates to CASSPVGQGAKDTEAFF.

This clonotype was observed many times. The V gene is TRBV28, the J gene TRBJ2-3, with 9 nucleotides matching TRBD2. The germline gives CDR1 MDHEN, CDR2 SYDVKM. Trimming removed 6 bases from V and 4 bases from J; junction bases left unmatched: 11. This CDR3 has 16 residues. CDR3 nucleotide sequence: TGTGCCAGCAGCCTCCAGGGCGGGGGGGCACCAGATACGCAGTATTTT. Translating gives CASSLQGGGAPDTQYF.

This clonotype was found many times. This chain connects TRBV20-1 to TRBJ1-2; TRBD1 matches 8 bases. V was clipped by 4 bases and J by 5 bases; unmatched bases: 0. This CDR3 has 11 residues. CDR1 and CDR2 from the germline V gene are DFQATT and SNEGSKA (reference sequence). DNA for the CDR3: TGCAGTGCTAACAGGGGGTATGGCTACACCTTC. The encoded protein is CSANRGYGYTF.

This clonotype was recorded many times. The CDR3 DNA reads TGCGCCAGCAGTCCTGACGGGACGCGGCATCAGCCCCAGCATTTT. This encodes CASSPDGTRHQPQHF. This chain uses TRBV5-1 with TRBJ1-5, with D maybe TRBD1 (5 bases). Per germline, CDR1 SGHRS and CDR2 YFSETQ. The CDR3 consists of 15 residues. Trimming removed 5 bases at V and 5 bases at J, with 17 bases between.

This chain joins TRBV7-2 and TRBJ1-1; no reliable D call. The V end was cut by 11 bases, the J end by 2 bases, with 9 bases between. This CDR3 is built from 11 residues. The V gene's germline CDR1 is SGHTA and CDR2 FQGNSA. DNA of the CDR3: TGTGCCGGCACCTTTAACACTGAAGCTTTCTTT. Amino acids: CAGTFNTEAFF.

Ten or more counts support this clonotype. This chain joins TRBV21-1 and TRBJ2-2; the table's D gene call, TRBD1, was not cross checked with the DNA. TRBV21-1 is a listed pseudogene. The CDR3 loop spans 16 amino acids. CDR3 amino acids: CASSKAGGKYTGELFF. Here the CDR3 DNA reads TGTGCCAGCAGCAAAGCGGGGGGGAAATACACCGGGGAGCTGTTTTTT.

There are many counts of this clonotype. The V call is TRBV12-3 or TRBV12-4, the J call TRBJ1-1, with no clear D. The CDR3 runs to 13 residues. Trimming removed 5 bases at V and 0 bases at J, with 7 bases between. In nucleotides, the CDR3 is TGTGCCAGCAGTCCCCCTGTGAACACTGAAGCTTTCTTT. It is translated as CASSPPVNTEAFF.

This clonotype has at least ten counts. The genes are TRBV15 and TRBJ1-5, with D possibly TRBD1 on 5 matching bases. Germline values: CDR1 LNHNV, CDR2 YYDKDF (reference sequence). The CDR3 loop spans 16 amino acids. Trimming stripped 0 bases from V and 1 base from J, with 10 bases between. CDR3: CATSRDWGGSNQPQHF. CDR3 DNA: TGTGCCACCAGCAGAGATTGGGGCGGAAGCAATCAGCCCCAGCATTTT.

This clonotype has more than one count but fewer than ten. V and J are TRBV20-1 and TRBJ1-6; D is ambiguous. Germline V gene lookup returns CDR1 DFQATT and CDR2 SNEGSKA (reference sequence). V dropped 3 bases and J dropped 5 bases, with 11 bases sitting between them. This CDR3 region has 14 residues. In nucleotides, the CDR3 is TGCAGTGCTAGTCGAGGGATCGATAATTCACCCCTCCACTTT. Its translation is CSASRGIDNSPLHF.

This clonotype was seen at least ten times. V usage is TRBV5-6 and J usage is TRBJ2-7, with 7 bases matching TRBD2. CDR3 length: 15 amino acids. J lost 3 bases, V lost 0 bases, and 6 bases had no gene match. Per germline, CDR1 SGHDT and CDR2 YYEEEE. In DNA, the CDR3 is TGTGCCAGCAGCTTGGGGCGAGCGGGAAACTACGAGCAGTACTTC. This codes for CASSLGRAGNYEQYF.

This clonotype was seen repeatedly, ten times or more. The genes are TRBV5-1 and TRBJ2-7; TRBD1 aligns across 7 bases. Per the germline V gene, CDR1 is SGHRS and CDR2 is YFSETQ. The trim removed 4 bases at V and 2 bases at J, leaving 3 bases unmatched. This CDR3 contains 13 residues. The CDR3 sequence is CASSDQGAYEQYF. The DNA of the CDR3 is TGCGCCAGCAGCGATCAGGGGGCCTACGAGCAGTACTTC.

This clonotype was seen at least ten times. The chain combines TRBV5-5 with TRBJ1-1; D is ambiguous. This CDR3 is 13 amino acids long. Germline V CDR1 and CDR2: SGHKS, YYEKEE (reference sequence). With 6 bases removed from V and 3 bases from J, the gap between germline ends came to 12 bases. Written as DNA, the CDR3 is TGTGCCAGCATCCGTCGCGGTGACACTGAAGCTTTCTTT. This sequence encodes CASIRRGDTEAFF.

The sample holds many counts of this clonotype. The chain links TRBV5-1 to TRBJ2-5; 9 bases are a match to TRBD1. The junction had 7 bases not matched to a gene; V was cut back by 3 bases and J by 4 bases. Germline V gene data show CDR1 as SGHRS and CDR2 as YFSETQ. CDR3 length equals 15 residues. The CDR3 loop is CASSYRTGEGETQYF. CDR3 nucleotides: TGCGCCAGCAGCTACCGGACAGGGGAGGGAGAGACCCAGTACTTC.

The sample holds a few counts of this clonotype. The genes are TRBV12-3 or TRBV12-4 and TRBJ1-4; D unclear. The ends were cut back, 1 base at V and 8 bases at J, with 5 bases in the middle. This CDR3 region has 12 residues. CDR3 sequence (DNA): TGTGCCAGCAGTTTAGGTTGGGAAAAACTGTTTTTT. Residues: CASSLGWEKLFF.

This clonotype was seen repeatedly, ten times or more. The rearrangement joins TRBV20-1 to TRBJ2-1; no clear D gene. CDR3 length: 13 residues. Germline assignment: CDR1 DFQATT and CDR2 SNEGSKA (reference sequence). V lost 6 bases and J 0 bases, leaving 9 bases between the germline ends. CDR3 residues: CSADSNSYNEQFF. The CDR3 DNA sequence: TGCAGTGCCGACTCGAACTCCTACAATGAGCAGTTCTTC.